Below are 2 T cell receptor beta chains sequenced from a single sample in a study of control samples from healthy donors and cancer patients. Some clones are missing from TCRdb's copy, which holds only in-frame ones; the method was immunoSEQ multiplex PCR. The sample has roughly 92,000 clones, around nine tenths seen once. Sequencing was performed on blood. These TCRs come from a woman between 55 and 75 years old in good health.

This chain connects TRBV21-1 to TRBJ2-7; the table's D call TRBD2 went unverified against the DNA. TRBV21-1 is designated a pseudogene. There are 18 residues in the CDR3. CDR3 in amino acids: CASSRRWWRGGGDYEQYF. CDR3 in DNA: TGTGCCAGCAGCAGGAGATGGTGGCGAGGCGGGGGGGACTACGAGCAGTACTTC.

The chain carries TRBV6-5 and TRBJ1-5; D is unclear. Germline CDR1 is MNHEY and CDR2 is SVGAGI. The CDR3 runs 14 residues. Trimming took off 4 bases at V and 0 bases at J, with 7 bases between the two ends. In DNA form, the CDR3 reads TGTGCCAGCAGTTCTGCCTATAGCAATCAGCCCCAGCATTTT. Its protein is CASSSAYSNQPQHF.